This TCR beta chain derives from a study of human T cells and chemical hapten exposure. Overall study findings and caveats: Compared with pre-sensitization or healthy control sets, expanded TCRs clustered more.

Per the authors' pipeline: From approximately 21,000 to 630,000 TCRs were found per sample, with a median of approximately 92,000. From the RACE reads, TCRdb called clonotypes with MiXCR, one entry per CDR3 protein. For this entry, the V and J calls and clone size follow TCRdb and not the study's own pipeline. The sample shows 380,000 or so distinct CDR3 sequences, 4.8% of them seen only once. This clonotype was detected ten times or more. Its target is unknown. Germline lookup yields CDR1 MGHDK and CDR2 SYGVNS. The CDR3 extends over 14 amino acids. V shed 6 bases, J shed 4 bases, and the junction held 6 bases outside the gene matches. Time point here: patch test 1, 2 weeks after DPC sensitization. Treatment defined: therapeutic diphenylcyclopropenone sensitization with weekly scalp DPC.

The TCR originated in a woman aged 45-59 years with alopecia areata. Some clones in this sample may be carry-over from other donors' samples. This specimen consisted of whole blood, obtained in connection with sensitization to the hapten diphenylcyclopropenone (DPC). V usage is TRBV25-1 and J usage is TRBJ1-5; TRBD1 matches 7 bases. The CDR3, as DNA: TGTGCCAGCAGGGAGACAGGGTGGAATCAGCCCCAGCATTTT. It specifies CASRETGWNQPQHF.